This T cell receptor (beta chain) was obtained from a study of blood T cell repertoires in COVID-19. Whole-study context: Acute and convalescent COVID-19 samples came from the United States, Italy and Spain. PBMCs, B-cell-depleted T cells, or T cells were the source of the cDNA or gDNA that made up the material.

How the authors handled the data: Nucleated cell number was recorded as an estimate derived from reference gene primer amplification. The assay was immunoSEQ multiplex PCR, and TCRdb's table has in-frame clones only and misses some. From that table come the V and J calls and clone size; the DNA was used to work out D and trimming. The data show under 250,000 clones, around three quarters seen once. This CDR3 has 15 residues. Germline V gene data show CDR1 as MNHEY and CDR2 as SVGAGI. V shed 6 bases and J 6 bases; nucleotides not matched to a gene: 9. The V gene is TRBV6-5, the J gene TRBJ1-5, with 9 bases lining up with TRBD1. The sequence was collected from a woman in her 70s with acute or convalescent COVID-19. The sequenced sample was peripheral blood. The CDR3 loop reads CASRPGTGNGQPQHF. In DNA form, the CDR3 reads TGTGCCAGCAGACCCGGGACAGGGAATGGTCAGCCCCAGCATTTT.